What follows are 20 T cell receptor beta chains derived from one specimen sequenced in a study of T cells after posttransplantation cyclophosphamide. TCRdb keeps only in-frame clones here, not all; method: immunoSEQ multiplex PCR. The sample has 30,000 or so clones, none seen only once. Sequences were obtained from PBMCs. The receptors here all came from a woman aged 60-75 years in good health, CMV-negative, and a related stem cell transplant donor.

This clone was seen at least ten times. Distinct nucleotide sequences in the sample also encode this CDR3. The CDR3: CASSLDRGKLFF. Written as DNA, the CDR3 is TGTGCCAGCAGCCTCGACAGGGGGAAGCTGTTTTTT. V gene TRBV6-1 combines with J gene TRBJ2-2, with 9 nucleotides matching TRBD1. Germline values: CDR1 MNHNS, CDR2 SASEGT. This CDR3 contains 12 residues. After removal of 6 bases from V and 12 bases from J, the junction contained 5 bases not matched to a gene.

This clone has a count of ten or more. This rearrangement joins TRBV12-3 or TRBV12-4 to TRBJ1-1; 7 nucleotides agree with TRBD1. V lost 7 bases, J lost 2 bases, and 10 bases stayed unmatched. This CDR3 has 15 residues. For the CDR3, the DNA is TGTGCCAGCACCCCCCGGGACAGACCTAACACTGAAGCTTTCTTT. Its protein is CASTPRDRPNTEAFF.

This clone occurred many times. The rearrangement uses TRBV6-2 or TRBV6-3 and TRBJ2-7; D gene unclear. Germline V CDR1 and CDR2: MNHEY, SVGEGT. The CDR3 covers 12 residues. V lost 3 bases and J 2 bases, leaving 5 bases between the germline ends. Here the CDR3 reads CASSYRAYEQYF. In DNA, the CDR3 is TGTGCCAGCAGTTATAGAGCCTACGAGCAGTACTTC.

This clone came up many times. The V call is TRBV5-1, the J call TRBJ1-2; D remains unclear. The CDR3 contains 12 residues. Trimming took off 4 bases at V and 2 bases at J, with 6 bases between the two ends. Germline V gene data show CDR1 as SGHRS and CDR2 as YFSETQ. CDR3 coding DNA: TGCGCCAGCAGCGGCACCAACTATGGCTACACCTTC. Residues: CASSGTNYGYTF.

This clone showed up many times. CDR3 region: CASSPSGNSDTQYF. The CDR3 bases are TGTGCCAGCTCACCTAGCGGGAACTCAGATACGCAGTATTTT. The chain carries TRBV18 and TRBJ2-3, with 8 bases that match TRBD2. The length of the CDR3 is 14 residues. The junction had 3 bases not matched to a gene; V was cut back by 3 bases and J by 4 bases. Looked up from germline, CDR1 is KGHSH and CDR2 is LQKENI.

This clone was seen repeatedly, ten times or more. This sequence joins TRBV19 and TRBJ2-2; 7 bases match TRBD1. The germline gives CDR1 LNHDA, CDR2 SQIVND (reference sequence). The V segment lost 4 bases and the J segment 6 bases; nucleotides outside the gene matches: 2. This CDR3 is built from 13 residues. The CDR3 here is CASSTQGAGELFF. CDR3 DNA sequence: TGTGCCAGTAGTACTCAGGGGGCCGGGGAGCTGTTTTTT. Full variable domain (missing parts from reference TRBV19 and TRBJ2-2): DGGITQSPKYLFRKEGQNVTLSCEQNLNHDAMYWYRQDPGQGLRLIYYSQIVNDFQKGDIAEGYSVSREKKESFPLTVTSAQKNPTAFYLCASSTQGAGELFFGEGSRLTVL.

This clone was recorded a few times. This same CDR3 is encoded by further DNA sequences in the sample. The rearrangement links TRBV6-5 to TRBJ2-7; 7 nucleotides match TRBD1. The length of the CDR3 is 14 residues. CDR1 is MNHEY and CDR2 is SVGAGI in the germline V gene. The V and J ends lost 2 bases and 2 bases, in that order; junction bases with no gene match: 3. CDR3 sequence (DNA): TGTGCCAGCAGTTACGGCCAGGGGGCCTACGAGCAGTACTTC. It is translated as CASSYGQGAYEQYF.

In this sample, this clone turned up many times. This rearrangement joins TRBV7-9 to TRBJ2-4; unclear D gene. With 5 bases removed from V and 5 bases from J, the gap between germline ends came to 10 bases. The CDR3 contains 13 residues. Germline V lookup: CDR1 SEHNR, CDR2 FQNEAQ (reference sequence). DNA of the CDR3: TGTGCCAGCAGCCCCGGGTCTGAAAACATTCAGTACTTC. This encodes CASSPGSENIQYF.

This clone was observed many times. The CDR3 sequence: CASSLAGLDRDVGKLFF. CDR3 bases: TGTGCCAGCAGCTTGGCCGGCCTTGACAGGGACGTTGGAAAACTGTTTTTT. This sequence joins TRBV5-6 and TRBJ1-4; 7 bases are a match to TRBD1. V gave up 0 bases and J gave up 10 bases; unmatched junction bases: 15. Germline-derived CDR1 and CDR2 are SGHDT and YYEEEE. The CDR3 is made up of 17 amino acids.

This clone has at least ten counts. The rearrangement uses TRBV4-3 and TRBJ1-5; the match to TRBD1 covers 9 bases. The CDR3 has 15 residues. Losses at the gene ends were 2 bases for V and 6 bases for J; bases not matched to a gene: 5. The germline gives CDR1 LGHNA, CDR2 YSLEER. For the CDR3, the DNA is TGCGCCAGCAGCCAAAGCGGACAGGGGAGTCAGCCCCAGCATTTT. It encodes CASSQSGQGSQPQHF.

There are many counts of this clone. The chain is built from TRBV28 and TRBJ2-3; 8 nucleotides align to TRBD2. In germline, CDR1 is MDHEN, CDR2 SYDVKM. CDR3 length: 15 residues. V was pared by 3 bases and J by 5 bases, with 7 bases of the junction left unmatched. Here the CDR3 DNA reads TGTGCCAGCAGTTTCTCTGCGGGGGGTCTAGATACGCAGTATTTT. Translation gives CASSFSAGGLDTQYF.

This clone was detected only a few times. The V gene is TRBV24-1, the J gene TRBJ2-3, with TRBD1 matching 9 bases. The CDR3 sequence is 15 residues long. With V trimmed by 6 bases and J by 5 bases, 8 bases remained unmatched. Germline CDR1 KGHDR, CDR2 SFDVKD. CDR3 sequence reads: CATSIDRGSIDTQYF. The CDR3, as DNA: TGTGCCACCAGTATCGACAGGGGGTCAATAGATACGCAGTATTTT.

Many counts were recorded for this clone. This chain links TRBV11-2 with TRBJ1-3; D unclear. V shed 5 bases and J shed 6 bases, with 14 bases lying between them. Germline V gene lookup returns CDR1 SGHAT and CDR2 FQNNGV. CDR3 length: 14 residues. DNA for the CDR3: TGTGCCAGCAGCCCGCGCGGTGGCTTAAACACCATATATTTT. This codes for CASSPRGGLNTIYF. The full variable domain, with the rest looked up from reference TRBV11-2 and TRBJ1-3, is EAGVAQSPRYKIIEKRQSVAFWCNPISGHATLYWYQQILGQGPKLLIQFQNNGVVDDSQLPKDRFSAERLKGVDSTLKIQPAKLEDSAVYLCASSPRGGLNTIYFGEGSWLTVV.

This clone appeared many times. The chain is built from TRBV19 and TRBJ1-2; weak D call: TRBD1 (5 bases). Between the trimmed V and J ends, which lost 9 bases and 3 bases, there was a span of 14 bases. From germline, CDR1 is LNHDA and CDR2 SQIVND (reference sequence). The CDR3 contains 13 residues. CDR3 residues: CASLAGGYYGYTF. In DNA form, the CDR3 reads TGTGCCAGCCTGGCGGGGGGGTACTATGGCTACACCTTC.

This clone has at least ten counts. The chain recombines TRBV5-1 with TRBJ2-3; 8 bases are shared with TRBD2. The CDR3 sequence is 14 residues long. Trimming took 8 bases from V and 6 from J; bases not matched to a gene: 11. Germline V gene sequence: CDR1 SGHRS, CDR2 YFSETQ. CDR3 region: CASSERGRFDTQYF. The CDR3 nucleotides read TGCGCCAGTAGCGAGCGGGGGAGATTTGATACGCAGTATTTT.

This clone was seen repeatedly, ten times or more. V and J are TRBV7-2 and TRBJ2-1, with D possibly matching TRBD1 (5 bases). CDR3 length equals 13 residues. Per germline, CDR1 SGHTA and CDR2 FQGNSA. Trimming removed 4 bases at V and 6 bases at J, with 10 bases between. The CDR3 loop reads CASSSQTANEQFF. The CDR3 nucleotides read TGTGCCAGCAGCTCTCAGACAGCCAATGAGCAGTTCTTC.

Only a few counts were recorded for this clone. The CDR3 reads CASPDDIRGTEAFF. The CDR3 bases are TGTGCCAGTCCCGATGATATCAGAGGCACTGAAGCTTTCTTT. The V call is TRBV5-8, the J call TRBJ1-1; D is unresolved. This CDR3 contains 14 residues. Germline-derived CDR1 and CDR2 are SGHTS and YDEGEE. V lost 8 bases and J lost 4, with 18 bases in between. Based on the CDR3 plus reference TRBV5-8 and TRBJ1-1, the full variable domain is EAGVTQSPTHLIKTRGQQATLRCSPISGHTSVYWYQQALGLGLQFLLWYDEGEERNRGNFPPRFSGRQFPNYSSELNVNALELEDSALYLCASPDDIRGTEAFFGQGTRLTVV.

This clone was seen repeatedly, ten times or more. The V gene is TRBV5-1, the J gene TRBJ2-1; 8 nucleotides line up with TRBD2. This CDR3 comprises 16 residues. After removal of 4 bases from V and 3 bases from J, the junction contained 9 bases not matched to a gene. Per germline, CDR1 SGHRS and CDR2 YFSETQ. The CDR3 sequence is CASSPWGSGNYNEQFF. As DNA, the CDR3 is TGCGCCAGCAGCCCCTGGGGTAGCGGGAACTACAATGAGCAGTTCTTC.

There are a few counts of this clone. The chain joins TRBV30 to TRBJ1-2; D gene uncertain. CDR1 is GTSNPN and CDR2 is SVGIG in the germline V gene (reference sequence). With 2 bases removed from V and 9 bases from J, the gap between germline ends came to 16 bases. The CDR3 is 13 amino acids. The CDR3 region is CAWSQTASLSYTF. The CDR3 coding sequence is TGTGCCTGGAGTCAAACAGCTTCTCTGAGCTACACCTTC.

This clone was counted ten times or more. The chain recombines TRBV7-9 with TRBJ1-1; D is unresolved. Per germline, CDR1 SEHNR and CDR2 FQNEAQ (reference sequence). Trimming took 4 bases from V and 7 from J, leaving 13 bases between them. This CDR3 contains 13 residues. CDR3 protein: CASSSRQEGEAFF. The CDR3 DNA follows: TGTGCCAGCAGCTCCCGGCAGGAGGGTGAAGCTTTCTTT. Looking up the rest from reference TRBV7-9 and TRBJ1-1 gives the full variable domain: DTGVSQNPRHKITKRGQNVTFRCDPISEHNRLYWYRQTLGQGPEFLTYFQNEAQLEKSRLLSDRFSAERPKGSFSTLEIQRTEQGDSAMYLCASSSRQEGEAFFGQGTRLTVV.